These T cell receptor beta chains were read from a single sample in a study of CD8 T cells in Susac syndrome. TCRdb itself ran the immunoSEQ multiplex PCR reads through MiXCR, one entry per CDR3 protein. The sample holds about 300,000 distinct CDR3 sequences, about 89% seen once. Sequencing used CD8+ T cells from PBMCs. Receptor source: a human donor with multiple sclerosis. Both conserved end residues are part of each CDR3. D genes are given only for firm matches. For some rows the clone size is stated as once, few or many, or as a class when expanded; others skip it.

>TRBV20-1|.|TRBJ1-5|.
CSAGEALLQPQHF
TGCAGTGCAGGGGAGGCTCTCCTTCAGCCCCAGCATTTT
>TRBV4-1|.|TRBJ2-2|TRBD2
CASSPYLLAGEYTGELFF
TGCGCCAGCAGCCCCTATTTACTAGCGGGAGAGTACACCGGGGAGCTGTTTTTT
>TRBV12-5|.|TRBJ2-1|.
CASGLGGPYNEQFF
TGTGCTAGTGGTTTAGGGGGACCCTACAATGAGCAGTTCTTC
>TRBV9|.|TRBJ1-3|TRBD1
CASSKTGAENTIYF
TGTGCCAGCAGCAAGACAGGGGCTGAAAACACCATATATTTT
>TRBV11-2|few|TRBJ2-7|.
CASSPGVGYEQYF
TGTGCCAGCAGCCCAGGGGTCGGTTACGAGCAGTACTTC
>TRBV18|.|TRBJ1-5|TRBD1
CASSPDRGVGQPQHF
TGTGCCAGCTCACCCGACAGGGGGGTGGGTCAGCCCCAGCATTTT
>TRBV27|once|TRBJ2-7|TRBD2
CASSLSTSGRNEQYF
TGTGCCAGCAGTTTATCGACTAGCGGTAGGAACGAGCAGTACTTC
>TRBV4-2|.|TRBJ1-1|.
CASSQDWQGYNTEAFF
TGTGCCAGCAGCCAAGATTGGCAGGGCTATAACACTGAAGCTTTCTTT
>TRBV7-9|.|TRBJ2-3|.
CASSRTGYRHTDTQYF
TGTGCCAGCAGCCGAACAGGGTACAGACACACAGATACGCAGTATTTT
>TRBV28|once|TRBJ2-5|TRBD1
CASNRGQETQYF
TGTGCCAGCAACAGGGGTCAAGAGACCCAGTACTTC
>TRBV7-9|.|TRBJ2-3|TRBD2
CASKWREGPDTQYF
TGTGCCAGCAAATGGCGGGAGGGCCCAGATACGCAGTATTTT
>TRBV7-2|few|TRBJ2-5|.
CASSPRPRGDQETQYF
TGTGCCAGCAGCCCCAGGCCTAGGGGGGACCAAGAGACCCAGTACTTC
>TRBV12-3/TRBV12-4|.|TRBJ2-1|TRBD2
CASSSTGEGEQFF
TGTGCCAGCAGTTCGACGGGGGAGGGTGAGCAGTTCTTC
>TRBV27|.|TRBJ2-1|.
CASTGGGQNEQFF
TGTGCCAGCACCGGAGGAGGGCAAAATGAGCAGTTCTTC
>TRBV5-1|.|TRBJ1-1|.
CASSLTRMNTEAFF
TGCGCCAGCAGCTTGACACGGATGAACACTGAAGCTTTCTTT
>TRBV7-8|.|TRBJ2-4|.
CASSFGHLAKNIQYF
TGTGCCAGCAGCTTCGGACATTTAGCCAAAAACATTCAGTACTTC
>TRBV28|.|TRBJ2-3|.
CASSSGDKGGDTQYF
TGTGCCAGCAGTTCCGGTGACAAGGGCGGGGATACGCAGTATTTT
>TRBV21-1|.|TRBJ1-4|.
CASSIKPNRIGDEKLFF
TGTGCCAGCAGCATCAAGCCTAACAGGATTGGCGATGAAAAACTGTTTTTT
>TRBV12-3/TRBV12-4|.|TRBJ1-6|.
CASSLKAFHPLHF
TGTGCCAGCAGTTTGAAAGCATTCCACCCCCTCCACTTT
>TRBV27|once|TRBJ2-2|.
CASSLTWGANTGELFF
TGTGCCAGCAGCCTGACCTGGGGTGCGAACACCGGGGAGCTGTTTTTT
>TRBV19|.|TRBJ2-7|TRBD2
CASSMASGSYEQYF
TGTGCCAGTAGTATGGCTAGCGGGAGCTACGAGCAGTACTTC
>TRBV7-9|.|TRBJ1-1|.
CATAGTLSGAEAFF
TGTGCCACGGCAGGGACTCTTAGTGGCGCTGAAGCTTTCTTT
>TRBV7-3|.|TRBJ2-1|TRBD2
CASSLGLVGNEQFF
TGTGCCAGCAGCTTGGGACTAGTGGGCAATGAGCAGTTCTTC
>TRBV4-1|.|TRBJ1-2|TRBD1
CASSQPRQGPGGYTF
TGCGCCAGCAGCCAGCCCCGACAGGGGCCGGGAGGCTACACCTTC
>TRBV9|.|TRBJ2-4|TRBD2
CASSVELAGGPEAKNIQYF
TGTGCCAGCAGCGTAGAACTAGCGGGAGGGCCGGAGGCCAAAAACATTCAGTACTTC
>TRBV7-8|.|TRBJ2-1|TRBD2
CASRPTLAGVYNEQFF
TGTGCCAGCAGACCTACACTAGCGGGAGTGTACAATGAGCAGTTCTTC
>TRBV28|.|TRBJ2-2|.
CASSRLETTGELFF
TGTGCCAGCAGCCGCCTCGAGACCACCGGGGAGCTGTTTTTT
>TRBV7-9|.|TRBJ1-3|TRBD1
CASSPILGQTSGNTIYF
TGTGCCAGCAGCCCCATCCTGGGACAGACCTCTGGAAACACCATATATTTT
>TRBV7-6|.|TRBJ2-7|.
CASSLRRPGSSYEQYF
TGTGCCAGCAGCTTAAGGAGACCAGGGAGCTCCTACGAGCAGTACTTC
>TRBV29-1|.|TRBJ1-2|.
CSVFAGEDTF
TGCAGCGTTTTTGCGGGTGAGGACACCTTC
>TRBV20-1|.|TRBJ2-7|TRBD1
CSARDVAGGGEQYF
TGCAGTGCTAGAGATGTGGCAGGGGGCGGCGAGCAGTACTTC
>TRBV18|.|TRBJ1-2|TRBD1
CASSPGGQGALLYGYTF
TGTGCCAGCTCACCTGGGGGACAGGGGGCGCTCCTCTATGGCTACACCTTC
>TRBV7-2|once|TRBJ1-4|.
CASSFTTEKLFF
TGTGCCAGCAGCTTCACTACTGAAAAACTGTTTTTT
>TRBV6-5|.|TRBJ1-1|TRBD1
CASITGGTEAFF
TGTGCCAGCATCACAGGGGGAACTGAAGCTTTCTTT
>TRBV4-1|.|TRBJ1-2|.
CASSQEGTDANYGYTF
TGCGCCAGCAGCCAAGAGGGGACTGACGCTAACTATGGCTACACCTTC
>TRBV19|.|TRBJ2-1|TRBD1
CASSTQGADEQFF
TGTGCCAGTAGTACACAGGGGGCAGATGAGCAGTTCTTC